The TCR beta chain described here comes from a study of T-cell memory formation after mild COVID-19. This CDR3 spans 15 amino acids. Looked up from germline, CDR1 is SEHNR and CDR2 is FQNEAQ (reference sequence). Trimming took off 5 bases at V and 7 bases at J, with 21 bases between the two ends. TCRdb redid the calling of the 5' RACE reads with MiXCR, one entry per CDR3 protein. The sample shows roughly 340,000 distinct CDR3 sequences, 15% to 20% of them seen only once. The TCR comes from a man aged 18-30 years who had mild COVID-19 (a few samples of this study predate the infection). Cell type and time point are not known. Sequences were obtained from PBMCs or a T cell subset sorted from them (not recorded which). The gene calls are TRBV7-9 and TRBJ2-7; the D gene is possibly TRBD1 (5 bases). The CDR3 is CASSVGQAPIEEQYF. CDR3 in DNA: TGTGCCAGCAGCGTAGGACAAGCCCCGATCGAAGAGCAGTACTTC.